The entry below gives a single T cell receptor beta chain sequence along with its context. Per the original data handling: The assay estimated nucleated cells by amplifying reference gene primers. The data were produced by immunoSEQ multiplex PCR, yet TCRdb's version contains in-frame clones alone and is incomplete. Clone size and V and J calls were adopted from that table, with D and trimming inferred from the DNA. Here the sample spans roughly 320,000 clones, around 84% being singletons. This entry is derived from a study of blood T cell repertoires in COVID-19. Either two negative PCRs, clearance, or symptom resolution qualified Cohort 3 donors as recovered. Per the germline V gene, CDR1 is SGHVS and CDR2 is FQNEAQ. CDR3 length: 15 residues. V lost 5 bases and J lost 2, with 13 bases in between.

V usage is TRBV7-8 and J usage is TRBJ1-3; the D gene is possibly TRBD1 (6 bases). This TCR was recovered from a man aged 25 to 45 who had recovered from COVID-19. Sequenced: PBMCs or T cells enriched from blood (not recorded which). CDR3 sequence reads: CASSQRGRPGNTIYF. The CDR3 region has the DNA TGTGCCAGCAGCCAGAGGGGGAGACCTGGAAACACCATATATTTT.